These 30 T cell receptor beta chains were sequenced from one sample in a study of cytomegalovirus exposure and HLA in healthy donors. Measured with immunoSEQ multiplex PCR; TCRdb has only the in-frame clones, and not every one. Of roughly 140,000 clones listed, 91% are singletons. The source material was PBMCs. The receptor source for this set is a man younger than 35 in good health and CMV-seronegative.

The V gene is TRBV27, the J gene TRBJ2-7; D may be TRBD2 (5 bases). Germline assignment: CDR1 MNHEY and CDR2 SMNVEV (reference sequence). This CDR3 comprises 13 residues. The V end lost 4 bases, the J end lost 6 bases, and 13 bases lay between the germline ends. The DNA for the CDR3 is TGTGCCAGCAGTTGGGCCGGGGATAGCGAGCAGTACTTC. It is translated as CASSWAGDSEQYF.

The chain is built from TRBV11-3 and TRBJ2-1, with D hard to call. V dropped 5 bases and J dropped 0 bases, with 14 bases sitting between them. Looked up from germline, CDR1 is SGHNT and CDR2 is YENEEA. CDR3 length: 16 residues. The CDR3 spells CASSVERRSSYNEQFF. As DNA, the CDR3 is TGTGCCAGCAGCGTCGAACGCAGAAGCTCCTACAATGAGCAGTTCTTC.

This clone has only one observation. This sequence joins TRBV12-5 and TRBJ1-2; 8 nucleotides line up with TRBD1. Germline V lookup: CDR1 LGHNT, CDR2 FRNRAP. Trimming cost V 5 bases and J 3 bases; bases outside gene matches: 11. There are 16 residues in the CDR3. The chain's CDR3 is CASGPQFTGGDYGYTF. The DNA for the CDR3 is TGTGCTAGTGGTCCGCAATTTACAGGGGGGGACTATGGCTACACCTTC.

The genes are TRBV28 and TRBJ2-7; 7 bases fit TRBD2. There are 16 residues in the CDR3. V shed 6 bases and J 1 base; nucleotides not matched to a gene: 12. Germline V gene lookup returns CDR1 MDHEN and CDR2 SYDVKM. DNA for the CDR3: TGTGCCAGCAGCTCCCCCGGGGCGGGAGCTTCCTACGAGCAGTACGTC. As protein: CASSSPGAGASYEQYV.

The gene calls are TRBV6-6 and TRBJ2-3; 7 nucleotides align to TRBD1. Germline CDR1 is MNHNY and CDR2 is SVGAGI (reference sequence). The CDR3 is 15 amino acids. Trimming at V came to 4 bases and at J to 3 bases, leaving 7 bases not matched to a gene. CDR3 sequence: CASSSRPQGTDTQYF. DNA of the CDR3: TGTGCCAGCAGTTCCCGTCCACAGGGGACAGATACGCAGTATTTT.

The rearrangement joins TRBV25-1 to TRBJ2-4, with D perhaps matching TRBD2 (6 bases). CDR3 length: 15 residues. Per germline, CDR1 MGHDK and CDR2 SYGVNS. V was cut by 8 bases and J by 6 bases, with 20 bases left in between. CDR3 in amino acids: CASSEPDMGGNIQYF. The CDR3 DNA reads as TGTGCCAGCTCAGAACCTGACATGGGGGGAAACATTCAGTACTTC.

The CDR3 region is CAIRRDSYEQYF. CDR3 bases: TGTGCCATCAGGCGAGACTCCTACGAGCAGTACTTC. V usage is TRBV10-3 and J usage is TRBJ2-7; D remains ambiguous. The CDR3 extends over 12 amino acids. The germline CDR1 and CDR2 sequences are ENHRY and SYGVKD. Trimming left V 6 bases short and J 0 bases short, with 6 bases between.

The chain carries TRBV5-1 and TRBJ1-1; 7 nucleotides line up with TRBD1. V shed 2 bases, J shed 3 bases, and the junction held 10 bases outside the gene matches. The CDR3 runs to 16 residues. Per the germline V gene, CDR1 is SGHRS and CDR2 is YFSETQ. CDR3 sequence reads: CASSLTLRGADTEAFF. CDR3 sequence (DNA): TGCGCCAGCAGCTTAACGCTCAGGGGGGCAGACACTGAAGCTTTCTTT.

This rearrangement joins TRBV11-2 to TRBJ2-2; TRBD2 matches 9 bases. Germline loops: CDR1 SGHAT, CDR2 FQNNGV. V was clipped by 4 bases and J by 4 bases; unmatched bases: 16. The CDR3 contains 19 residues. CDR3 amino acids: CASSSTSVRSGSGTGELFF. CDR3 coding DNA: TGTGCCAGCAGCTCGACGTCGGTTCGTAGCGGGAGTGGCACCGGGGAGCTGTTTTTT.

This chain links TRBV18 with TRBJ1-3; the D gene is possibly TRBD1 (5 bases). CDR1 KGHSH and CDR2 LQKENI come from the germline V gene. The CDR3 runs 16 residues. V was trimmed by 3 bases and J by 0 bases, leaving 12 bases between them. The CDR3, as DNA: TGTGCCAGCTCACCTTACGACAGCTCCTCTGGAAACACCATATATTTT. This encodes CASSPYDSSSGNTIYF. Drawing the rest from reference TRBV18 and TRBJ1-3, the complete variable domain is NAGVMQNPRHLVRRRGQEARLRCSPMKGHSHVYWYRQLPEEGLKFMVYLQKENIIDESGMPKERFSAEFPKEGPSILRIQQVVRGDSAAYFCASSPYDSSSGNTIYFGEGSWLTVV.

This clone has a handful of counts. The chain carries TRBV10-3 and TRBJ1-3, with a weak D call TRBD1 (6 bases). The CDR3 is 13 residues long. Germline V gives CDR1 ENHRY, CDR2 SYGVKD. Trimming cost V 6 bases and J 0 bases, with 6 bases left between them. Here the CDR3 reads CAIRDSSGNTIYF. DNA of the CDR3: TGTGCCATCAGGGACAGCTCTGGAAACACCATATATTTT.

CDR3 in DNA: TGTGCCACCAGCAGAGATCTTCTCGGGGACTATGGCTACACCTTC. Translation gives CATSRDLLGDYGYTF. This rearrangement joins TRBV15 to TRBJ1-2; D is unresolved. Trimming left V 0 bases short and J 3 bases short, with 11 bases between. The CDR3 has 15 residues. From germline, CDR1 is LNHNV and CDR2 YYDKDF (reference sequence). Complete variable domain (other parts from reference TRBV15 and TRBJ1-2): DAMVIQNPRYQVTQFGKPVTLSCSQTLNHNVMYWYQQKSSQAPKLLFHYYDKDFNNEADTPDNFQSRRPNTSFCFLDIRSPGLGDTAMYLCATSRDLLGDYGYTFGSGTRLTVV.

This chain joins TRBV18 and TRBJ1-1; 8 positions agree with TRBD1. This CDR3 has 16 residues. Germline V CDR1 and CDR2: KGHSH, LQKENI. V lost 1 base and J lost 0; bases outside the gene matches: 4. CDR3 loop: CASSPRQGAMNTEAFF. CDR3 nucleotides: TGTGCCAGCTCACCACGTCAGGGGGCGATGAACACTGAAGCTTTCTTT. The full variable domain, in which reference TRBV18 and TRBJ1-1 provide the parts outside the CDR3, is NAGVMQNPRHLVRRRGQEARLRCSPMKGHSHVYWYRQLPEEGLKFMVYLQKENIIDESGMPKERFSAEFPKEGPSILRIQQVVRGDSAAYFCASSPRQGAMNTEAFFGQGTRLTVV.

This chain uses TRBV13 with TRBJ1-2; a possible D gene is TRBD1 (6 bases). Germline CDR1 and CDR2: PRHDT and FYEKMQ (reference sequence). The CDR3 loop spans 15 amino acids. V was pared by 6 bases and J by 4 bases, with 18 bases between. CDR3 sequence: CASSSTGSSGYGYTF. The CDR3, as DNA: TGTGCCAGCAGTTCCACAGGGTCATCGGGCTATGGCTACACCTTC.

The rearrangement joins TRBV4-3 to TRBJ1-5; 9 nucleotides match TRBD1. The CDR3 runs to 15 residues. V was clipped by 1 base and J by 5 bases; unmatched bases: 3. The V gene's germline CDR1 is LGHNA and CDR2 YSLEER. The CDR3 loop reads CASSQGTGAYQPQHF. Here the CDR3 DNA reads TGCGCCAGCAGCCAAGGGACAGGGGCGTATCAGCCCCAGCATTTT.

The chain employs TRBV30 and TRBJ2-7, with D perhaps TRBD1 (5 bases). The V and J ends lost 0 bases and 4 bases respectively, with 16 bases between them. The CDR3 sequence is 15 residues long. CDR1 is GTSNPN, CDR2 SVGIG, per germline (reference sequence). The CDR3 reads CAWSVDLGRAYEQYF. The CDR3 nucleotides are TGTGCCTGGAGTGTAGATTTGGGCAGGGCTTACGAGCAGTACTTC.

The rearrangement joins TRBV18 to TRBJ2-7, with a tentative D call TRBD1 (5 bases). This CDR3 spans 14 amino acids. V shed 3 bases and J shed 2 bases, with 11 bases lying between them. Germline V CDR1 and CDR2: KGHSH, LQKENI. The CDR3 loop is CASSPRQGPYEQYV. Written as DNA, the CDR3 is TGTGCCAGCTCACCCCGGCAGGGCCCCTACGAGCAGTACGTC.

The chain joins TRBV19 to TRBJ2-1, with a tentative D call TRBD2 (6 bases). Trimming shortened V by 1 base and J by 5 bases, and 15 bases separated the two germline ends. The V gene's germline CDR1 is LNHDA and CDR2 SQIVND (reference sequence). The length of the CDR3 is 16 residues. DNA for the CDR3: TGTGCCAGTAGTATAGGGGTGATAGCGGCGAACAATGAGCAGTTCTTC. This encodes CASSIGVIAANNEQFF.

This clone occurred once. The chain is built from TRBV5-1 and TRBJ1-4; unclear D gene. Germline V gives CDR1 SGHRS, CDR2 YFSETQ. The CDR3 loop spans 15 amino acids. Trimming left V 2 bases short and J 7 bases short, with 15 bases between. This chain's CDR3 is CASSLVPSRSEKLFF. DNA of the CDR3: TGCGCCAGCAGCTTAGTCCCATCCCGGAGTGAAAAACTGTTTTTT.

J is TRBJ2-5 and V is TRBV7-3, with a tentative D call TRBD1 (6 bases). The CDR3 loop spans 15 amino acids. With 1 base removed from V and 5 bases from J, the gap between germline ends came to 14 bases. In germline, CDR1 is SGHTA, CDR2 FQGTGA. The CDR3 loop is CASSLRWGHGETQYF. As DNA, the CDR3 is TGTGCCAGCAGCTTAAGATGGGGGCACGGGGAGACCCAGTACTTC.

This chain connects TRBV6-1 to TRBJ1-1, with D maybe TRBD1 (6 bases). V lost 3 bases, J lost 9 bases, and 14 bases lay in between. Germline CDR1 and CDR2: MNHNS and SASEGT. CDR3 length: 13 residues. The CDR3 nucleotides are TGTGCCAGCAGTGACGGGACCGGGACAAAAGCTTTCTTT. Amino acids: CASSDGTGTKAFF.

The chain links TRBV27 to TRBJ1-4, with 8 bases matching TRBD1. CDR1 and CDR2 from the germline V gene are MNHEY and SMNVEV (reference sequence). The CDR3 totals 13 residues. V lost 6 bases and J lost 8; bases outside the gene matches: 5. CDR3 DNA sequence: TGTGCCAGCAGGCGGACAGGGCCCGAAAAACTGTTTTTT. Translating it yields CASRRTGPEKLFF.

The chain is built from TRBV29-1 and TRBJ1-1; the match to TRBD1 covers 9 bases. The length of the CDR3 is 14 residues. Germline V gene sequence: CDR1 SQVTM, CDR2 ANQGSEA. CDR3 in amino acids: CRDRGPPMNTEAFF. Written as DNA, the CDR3 is TGCAGGGACAGGGGCCCACCTATGAACACTGAAGCTTTCTTT.

This clone appeared once. CDR3 amino acids: CASSQDAQGAGRVLTF. The CDR3 nucleotides are TGCGCCAGCAGCCAGGACGCGCAGGGGGCTGGCCGGGTCCTGACTTTC. The chain joins TRBV4-1 to TRBJ2-6, with TRBD1 matching over 8 bases. V trimming: 3 bases; J trimming: 13 bases; junction bases outside the gene matches: 14. In germline, CDR1 is MGHRA, CDR2 YSYEKL. This CDR3 comprises 16 residues.

The rearrangement links TRBV6-1 to TRBJ2-5, with a tentative D call TRBD1 (5 bases). The CDR3 spans 17 residues. Germline assignment: CDR1 MNHNS and CDR2 SASEGT. Trimming took 1 base from V and 5 from J, leaving 20 bases between them. The CDR3 loop is CASSEEAWGRVAETQYF. For the CDR3, the DNA is TGTGCCAGCAGTGAAGAGGCTTGGGGCAGGGTGGCGGAGACCCAGTACTTC.

This rearrangement joins TRBV19 to TRBJ1-1; D ambiguous. The length of the CDR3 is 13 residues. Germline CDR1 and CDR2: LNHDA and SQIVND (reference sequence). Trimming took 4 bases from V and 4 from J, leaving 10 bases between them. The CDR3 nucleotides read TGTGCCAGTAGTACGGCTTCGGGCACTGAAGCTTTCTTT. Translating gives CASSTASGTEAFF.

This clone was found once. The rearrangement links TRBV4-1 to TRBJ1-3, with no clear D. Germline V gene lookup returns CDR1 MGHRA and CDR2 YSYEKL. The V and J ends lost 4 bases and 0 bases respectively, with 7 bases between them. The CDR3 sequence is 14 residues long. Here the CDR3 DNA reads TGCGCCAGCAGCCGGGGAGTCTCTGGAAACACCATATATTTT. It yields the protein CASSRGVSGNTIYF.

The V call is TRBV27, the J call TRBJ2-7; TRBD1 aligns across 10 bases. There are 14 residues in the CDR3. Germline V gene data show CDR1 as MNHEY and CDR2 as SMNVEV (reference sequence). J lost 6 bases, V lost 6 bases, and 8 bases had no gene match. CDR3 sequence: CASRSRDRGGEQYV. CDR3 nucleotides: TGTGCCAGCAGATCGAGGGACAGGGGCGGCGAGCAGTACGTC.

CDR3 sequence: CASSQGQSLGYF. CDR3 sequence (DNA): TGTGCCAGCAGCCAAGGACAGTCGCTAGGGTATTTT. This rearrangement joins TRBV5-8 to TRBJ2-3; D perhaps matches TRBD1 (6 bases). CDR3 size: 12 residues. In germline, CDR1 is SGHTS, CDR2 YDEGEE. Trimming shortened V by 4 bases and J by 14 bases, and 17 bases separated the two germline ends.

This chain joins TRBV6-6 and TRBJ1-1; 7 bases line up with TRBD1. The length of the CDR3 is 12 residues. The V gene's germline CDR1 is MNHNY and CDR2 SVGAGI (reference sequence). V shed 5 bases and J 8 bases; nucleotides not matched to a gene: 5. The CDR3 DNA is TGTGCCAGCAGTCAATACAGGGGCGAAGCTTTCTTT. Translated: CASSQYRGEAFF.